Each of the 9 T cell receptor beta chains below was sequenced from the same sample in a study of Graves' ophthalmopathy and Graves' hyperthyroidism. The study amplified TCR beta CDR3 regions using RNA transcripts. The workflow started with a first-round RT-PCR run with HTBI primers and then moved on to a second-round multiplex PCR. TCRdb reanalysed the multiplex PCR reads using MiXCR and keeps one entry per CDR3 protein. The sample contains approximately 700,000 distinct CDR3 sequences, roughly 39% of which appear only once. The sequenced sample consisted of peripheral blood. Receptors were obtained from an adult man with Graves' ophthalmopathy.

This chain links TRBV7-1 with TRBJ1-1, with 11 bases identical to TRBD1. TRBV7-1 is recorded as an ORF, its role being uncertain. The trim removed 5 bases at V and 0 bases at J, leaving 5 bases unmatched. CDR3 length: 16 residues. The CDR3 protein is CASSAGQGAMNTEAFF. DNA for the CDR3: TGTGCCAGCAGCGCAGGACAGGGGGCGATGAACACTGAAGCTTTCTTT.

In this sample, this clonotype turned up many times. This chain uses TRBV25-1 with TRBJ2-5; TRBD1 matches at 9 bases. This CDR3 has 16 residues. The V gene's germline CDR1 is MGHDK and CDR2 SYGVNS. V was pared by 3 bases and J by 5 bases, with 10 bases of the junction left unmatched. CDR3 amino acids: CASSESPGTGSETQYF. CDR3 nucleotide sequence: TGTGCCAGCAGTGAGAGCCCCGGGACAGGGAGCGAGACCCAGTACTTC.

Details on this clonotype: Germline and junction disagree at one end, which may indicate a read error. V usage is TRBV7-6 and J usage is TRBJ1-1; 8 bases are shared with TRBD1. The CDR3 totals 15 residues. Germline V gene sequence: CDR1 SGHVS, CDR2 FNYEAQ. CDR3 sequence: CASSPVTTGDTVAFF. DNA of the CDR3: TGCGCCAGCAGCCCCGTCACGACAGGGGACACTGTAGCTTTCTTT. Supplemented by reference TRBV7-6 and TRBJ1-1, the full variable domain reads GAGVSQSPRYKVTKRGQDVALRCDPISGHVSLYWYRQALGQGPEFLTYFNYEAQQDKSGLPNDRFSAERPEGSISTLTIQRTEQRDSAMYRCASSPVTTGDTVAFFGQGTRLTVV.

This clonotype was detected a few times. The chain joins TRBV7-8 to TRBJ2-7; D gene unclear. The CDR3 has 15 residues. The germline V gene encodes CDR1 SGHVS and CDR2 FQNEAQ. V lost 0 bases, J lost 6 bases, and 15 bases lay in between. This CDR3 reads CASSLAGWATGEQYF. In DNA, the CDR3 is TGTGCCAGCAGCTTAGCGGGGTGGGCTACGGGCGAGCAGTACTTC.

The chain combines TRBV5-1 with TRBJ2-2; 8 bases align to TRBD2. V trimming: 6 bases; J trimming: 1 base; junction bases outside the gene matches: 11. CDR3 size: 17 residues. Germline CDR1 and CDR2: SGHRS and YFSETQ. The CDR3 protein is CASTTLRAGVNTGELFF. CDR3 DNA sequence: TGCGCCAGCACCACTTTGAGAGCGGGAGTGAACACCGGGGAGCTGTTTTTT.

The sample holds many counts of this clonotype. This sequence joins TRBV2 and TRBJ2-2; D call uncertain. CDR3 length: 13 amino acids. Germline assignment: CDR1 SNHLY and CDR2 FYNNEI. V lost 3 bases and J 6 bases, leaving 8 bases between the germline ends. The CDR3 DNA is TGTGCCAGCAGTGATTCCCCCGCCGGGGAGCTGTTTTTT. Protein sequence: CASSDSPAGELFF.

This rearrangement joins TRBV25-1 to TRBJ1-6, with 7 nucleotides matching TRBD1. Germline lookup yields CDR1 MGHDK and CDR2 SYGVNS. The V gene end was trimmed by 6 bases and the J gene end by 8 bases; junction bases not matched to a gene: 10. The CDR3 contains 15 residues. As DNA, the CDR3 is TGTGCCAGCAGCTCCGGGACAGCCCAGGATTCACCCCTCCACTTT. Residues: CASSSGTAQDSPLHF.

This clonotype has only a few counts. The chain has TRBV18 and TRBJ2-5, with 8 bases aligning to TRBD1. V shed 3 bases, J shed 5 bases, and the junction held 8 bases outside the gene matches. The germline CDR1 and CDR2 sequences are KGHSH and LQKENI. The CDR3 spans 15 residues. DNA of the CDR3: TGTGCCAGCTCACCCAGGACAGGGTTGGTGGAGACCCAGTACTTC. Residues: CASSPRTGLVETQYF. The full variable domain, with the rest looked up from reference TRBV18 and TRBJ2-5, is NAGVMQNPRHLVRRRGQEARLRCSPMKGHSHVYWYRQLPEEGLKFMVYLQKENIIDESGMPKERFSAEFPKEGPSILRIQQVVRGDSAAYFCASSPRTGLVETQYFGPGTRLLVL.

This chain joins TRBV20-1 and TRBJ1-6, with a possible D match to TRBD1 (5 bases). Germline CDR1 DFQATT, CDR2 SNEGSKA (reference sequence). This CDR3 region has 15 residues. The V and J ends lost 0 bases and 6 bases respectively, with 12 bases between them. The CDR3 DNA is TGCAGTGCTAGAGACCGAGGGGCGGGTAATTCACCCCTCCACTTT. This gives the protein CSARDRGAGNSPLHF.